These 21 T cell receptor beta chains share one sample of origin, sequenced in a study of response to subunit inactivated influenza vaccine (dated by TCRdb to between 2017 and 2018). Library generation was performed with RT-PCR. The instrument given in TCRdb is Illumina HiSeq 2500. The public reads were reanalyzed by TCRdb: fastp trimming at Q25, MiXCR alignment, in-frame beta chains only. Each CDR3 protein appears once, grouped with its most common genes and DNA. The table for this sample lists about 570,000 distinct CDR3 sequences; about 11% of them were counted only once. 11% of the sample belongs to the ten largest clones. This same sample was also part of a study on T cells expressing NK-cell markers. From the second report: TCR beta cDNA libraries were made by 5'RACE template switching that added a universal primer site and unique molecular identifiers.

Material: PBMCs from blood, obtained on the day of vaccination. These receptors originate from a man aged 50-59 years who received an inactivated influenza vaccine. Donor details come from another sample of the same person, matched by shared clones.

At least ten counts were recorded for this clonotype. The V call is TRBV29-1, the J call TRBJ2-7; D is possibly TRBD1 (5 bases). CDR1 is SQVTM and CDR2 is ANQGSEA in the germline V gene. The CDR3 loop spans 11 amino acids. V lost 4 bases and J lost 4, with 8 bases in between. The CDR3 DNA is TGCAGCGTTGTATCAGGGTACGAGCAGTACTTC. Translating it yields CSVVSGYEQYF.

The chain's CDR3 is CASNPRGGMGLASYNEQFF. CDR3 bases: TGTGCCAGCAACCCGAGGGGAGGGATGGGACTAGCCTCCTACAATGAGCAGTTCTTC. The chain couples TRBV28 to TRBJ2-1, with 9 bases aligning to TRBD2. After removal of 7 bases from V and 0 bases from J, the junction contained 16 bases not matched to a gene. Germline CDR1 MDHEN, CDR2 SYDVKM. The CDR3 consists of 19 residues.

V and J are TRBV4-3 and TRBJ2-7, with 8 bases lining up with TRBD2. V was pared by 1 base and J by 4 bases, with 9 bases of the junction left unmatched. The CDR3 is 16 amino acids. Germline V gives CDR1 LGHNA, CDR2 YSLEER. CDR3 region: CASSQASGGGTYEQYF. The CDR3, as DNA: TGCGCCAGCAGCCAAGCCAGCGGGGGAGGGACTTACGAGCAGTACTTC.

This clonotype was recorded a few times. The rearrangement links TRBV6-2 or TRBV6-3 to TRBJ1-5; no reliable D call. V gave up 4 bases and J gave up 1 base, with 5 bases separating them. Looked up from germline, CDR1 is MNHEY and CDR2 is SVGEGT. The CDR3 length is 13 residues. Here the CDR3 DNA reads TGTGCCAGCAGTTCCCAGAGCAATCAGCCCCAGCATTTT. Its protein product is CASSSQSNQPQHF.

This clonotype appeared a few times. The V call is TRBV7-2, the J call TRBJ1-6; TRBD1 is a possible D gene (6 bases). The CDR3 has 16 residues. Germline V gene sequence: CDR1 SGHTA, CDR2 FQGNSA. The V and J ends lost 0 bases and 9 bases respectively, with 15 bases between them. The CDR3 DNA reads as TGTGCCAGCAGCTTAGCGCTCTGGCAGGGGTCTTCACCCCTCCACTTT. Its protein product is CASSLALWQGSSPLHF. Full variable domain (remainder filled in from reference TRBV7-2 and TRBJ1-6): GAGVSQSPSNKVTEKGKDVELRCDPISGHTALYWYRQSLGQGLEFLIYFQGNSAPDKSGLPSDRFSAERTGGSVSTLTIQRTQQEDSAVYLCASSLALWQGSSPLHFGNGTRLTVT.

In its sample, this clonotype was seen a few times. The chain recombines TRBV6-4 with TRBJ2-1, with 8 bases fitting TRBD1. This CDR3 spans 13 amino acids. Per the germline V gene, CDR1 is MRHNA and CDR2 is SNTAGT. V shed 0 bases, J shed 13 bases, and the junction held 5 bases outside the gene matches. Here the CDR3 DNA reads TGTGCCAGCAGTGACTCCGGACAGGGTGTACAGTTCTTC. It is translated as CASSDSGQGVQFF.

The V call is TRBV20-1, the J call TRBJ2-4; 8 bases line up with TRBD2. This CDR3 spans 14 amino acids. The junction had 8 bases not matched to a gene; V was cut back by 2 bases and J by 8 bases. CDR1 is DFQATT and CDR2 is SNEGSKA in the germline V gene (reference sequence). This CDR3 reads CSARKGLDEYIQYF. The CDR3 bases are TGCAGTGCTAGAAAGGGACTAGATGAATACATTCAGTACTTC.

This clonotype was observed a handful of times. The rearrangement uses TRBV19 and TRBJ1-5, with D maybe TRBD1 (6 bases). Germline V lookup: CDR1 LNHDA, CDR2 SQIVND (reference sequence). V dropped 6 bases and J dropped 0 bases, with 9 bases sitting between them. This CDR3 region has 14 residues. In DNA form, the CDR3 reads TGTGCCAGTAGACAGGGTTATAGCAATCAGCCCCAGCATTTT. This sequence encodes CASRQGYSNQPQHF.

The V call is TRBV4-1, the J call TRBJ2-7; the D gene is possibly TRBD1 (5 bases). Trimming removed 2 bases at V and 3 bases at J, with 11 bases between. Germline assignment: CDR1 MGHRA and CDR2 YSYEKL. The CDR3 sequence is 14 residues long. Written as DNA, the CDR3 is TGCGCCAGCAGCCAAAAACTGGGGCTCTACGAGCAGTACTTC. Translated, it gives CASSQKLGLYEQYF.

This clonotype has just a few counts. The chain carries TRBV24-1 and TRBJ2-1; TRBD2 agrees at 8 bases. V shed 6 bases and J 6 bases; nucleotides not matched to a gene: 15. This CDR3 spans 17 amino acids. CDR1 is KGHDR and CDR2 is SFDVKD in the germline V gene. The CDR3 bases are TGTGCCACCAGTCAGGGGTTGTGGGGACTAGGTCCCAATGAGCAGTTCTTC. Translated: CATSQGLWGLGPNEQFF.

This clonotype turned up a few times. The rearrangement joins TRBV3-1 to TRBJ2-7, with D unresolved. This CDR3 has 13 residues. Germline lookup yields CDR1 LGHDT and CDR2 YNNKEL (reference sequence). Trimming removed 4 bases from V and 6 bases from J, with 13 bases in between. The CDR3 region is CASSLKTPGEQYF. Here the CDR3 DNA reads TGTGCCAGCAGCCTAAAGACACCGGGCGAGCAGTACTTC.

This clonotype appeared a few times. This rearrangement joins TRBV15 to TRBJ2-3; possible D gene TRBD2, 6 bases. Germline assignment: CDR1 LNHNV and CDR2 YYDKDF (reference sequence). V lost 3 bases and J 1 base, leaving 8 bases between the germline ends. The CDR3 has 14 residues. DNA of the CDR3: TGTGCCACCAGCAGGCGGGAACGCACAGATACGCAGTATTTT. It yields the protein CATSRRERTDTQYF.

V gene TRBV3-1 combines with J gene TRBJ2-6; D gene unclear. Germline V lookup: CDR1 LGHDT, CDR2 YNNKEL (reference sequence). V lost 3 bases and J lost 1, with 10 bases in between. The length of the CDR3 is 16 residues. This chain's CDR3 is CASSHMGISGANVLTF. CDR3 in DNA: TGTGCCAGCAGCCATATGGGGATTTCTGGGGCCAACGTCCTGACTTTC.

This sequence joins TRBV28 and TRBJ2-7, with 15 bases identical to TRBD2. CDR3 length: 17 amino acids. The ends lost 5 bases at V and 2 bases at J; junction bases unmatched: 7. Germline V gene data show CDR1 as MDHEN and CDR2 as SYDVKM. CDR3 in amino acids: CASSPPGLAGGTYEQYF. The DNA of the CDR3 is TGTGCCAGCAGTCCCCCGGGACTAGCGGGGGGCACCTACGAGCAGTACTTC.

This clonotype has ten or more counts. The chain couples TRBV7-2 to TRBJ1-1; D not certain. Germline CDR1 and CDR2: SGHTA and FQGNSA. Trimming left V 4 bases short and J 1 base short, with 4 bases between. This CDR3 has 12 residues. The CDR3: CASSSQNTEAFF. The CDR3 DNA follows: TGTGCCAGCAGCTCACAGAACACTGAAGCTTTCTTT.

This clonotype was counted only a few times. This chain links TRBV29-1 with TRBJ2-2, with D unresolved. CDR3 length: 14 amino acids. In germline, CDR1 is SQVTM, CDR2 ANQGSEA. The V end was cut by 4 bases, the J end by 0 bases, with 9 bases between. CDR3 residues: CSVAAAANTGELFF. CDR3 DNA: TGCAGCGTTGCGGCTGCCGCGAACACCGGGGAGCTGTTTTTT.

J is TRBJ2-4 and V is TRBV12-3 or TRBV12-4, with D possibly being TRBD1 (6 bases). V shed 2 bases and J shed 4 bases, with 12 bases lying between them. CDR3 length equals 15 residues. The CDR3 DNA follows: TGTGCCAGCAGTTTACTTGGGCAGGGGAAAAACATTCAGTACTTC. Its protein product is CASSLLGQGKNIQYF.

The table lists this clonotype with a few counts. This sequence joins TRBV6-1 and TRBJ2-2; weak D call: TRBD2 (6 bases). Germline V gene sequence: CDR1 MNHNS, CDR2 SASEGT. Trimming took 5 bases from V and 1 from J, leaving 11 bases between them. This CDR3 has 15 amino acids. CDR3: CASSPWGVNTGELFF. For the CDR3, the DNA is TGTGCCAGCAGTCCCTGGGGGGTGAACACCGGGGAGCTGTTTTTT.

V and J are TRBV10-1 and TRBJ2-5; 10 nucleotides agree with TRBD1. CDR3 length: 15 amino acids. The germline CDR1 and CDR2 sequences are WNHNN and SYGVQD (reference sequence). The V and J ends lost 6 bases and 6 bases, in that order; junction bases with no gene match: 10. The CDR3 nucleotides read TGCGCCAGCAGCGCCCCGGGACAGGGGTCGAAGACCCAGTACTTC. This gives the protein CASSAPGQGSKTQYF.

A few counts support this clonotype. The chain carries TRBV20-1 and TRBJ2-7, with 10 bases aligning to TRBD1. The CDR3 is 15 residues long. V lost 4 bases to trimming and J lost 1 base; unmatched junction nucleotides: 7. Germline CDR1 and CDR2: DFQATT and SNEGSKA (reference sequence). CDR3 sequence (DNA): TGCAGTGCTACGACAGGGGGCGGCGGTTCCTACGAGCAGTACTTC. It specifies CSATTGGGGSYEQYF.

This clonotype was counted between two and nine times. J is TRBJ2-6 and V is TRBV27; D call uncertain. Germline CDR1 MNHEY, CDR2 SMNVEV (reference sequence). Deletions cut 5 bases from V and 0 bases from J, with 11 bases between. This CDR3 region has 16 residues. The CDR3 DNA is TGTGCCAGCAGTCCCCTCGGGTTCTCTGGGGCCAACGTCCTGACTTTC. Translated, it gives CASSPLGFSGANVLTF. The entire variable domain, with the rest obtained from reference TRBV27 and TRBJ2-6, is as follows: EAQVTQNPRYLITVTGKKLTVTCSQNMNHEYMSWYRQDPGLGLRQIYYSMNVEVTDKGDVPEGYKVSRKEKRNFPLILESPSPNQTSLYFCASSPLGFSGANVLTFGAGSRLTVL.